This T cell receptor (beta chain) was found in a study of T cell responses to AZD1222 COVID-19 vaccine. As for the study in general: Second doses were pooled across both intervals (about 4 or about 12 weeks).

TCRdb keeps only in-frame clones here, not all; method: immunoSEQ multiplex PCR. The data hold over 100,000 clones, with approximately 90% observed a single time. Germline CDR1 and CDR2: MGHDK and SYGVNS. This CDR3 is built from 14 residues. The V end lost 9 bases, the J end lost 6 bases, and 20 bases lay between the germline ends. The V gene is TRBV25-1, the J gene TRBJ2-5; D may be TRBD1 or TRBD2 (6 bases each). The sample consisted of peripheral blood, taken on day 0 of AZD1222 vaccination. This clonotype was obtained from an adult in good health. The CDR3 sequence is CASQVGGPQQTQYF. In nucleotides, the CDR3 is TGTGCCAGTCAGGTAGGGGGGCCGCAACAGACCCAGTACTTC.